The clone carrying this TCR beta chain came up a few times. Its antigen is undetermined. The DNA is omitted, as the CDR3 cannot be located on it reliably, and the CDR3 follows TCRdb's listing. The PCR employed 60 Vbeta primers together with 13 Jbeta primers. This table comes from immunoSEQ multiplex PCR, and its TCRdb copy is limited to in-frame clones, with some not included. Altogether tens of thousands of clones are present, over 55% being singletons, with the ten largest covering approximately 6.3%. The sample originates from a study of cytomegalovirus exposure and HLA in healthy donors. Study results and caveats: Several V segments, TRBV6-2 and TRBV6-3 among them, could not be told apart and were dropped. In an earlier analysis, in 620 or so donors, most V segments appeared productive either ~87% or ~30% of the time. Reportedly, cytomegalovirus status was diagnosed with high sensitivity and specificity.

Counting both end residues, the CDR3 totals 13 amino acids. CDR1 GTSNPN and CDR2 SVGIG come from the germline V gene (reference sequence). The V and J genes are TRBV30 and TRBJ2-2; the table's D call, TRBD2, was not checked against the DNA. Sequenced: PBMCs. The sequence came from a boy between 10 and 17 years old in good health and CMV-seropositive. The CDR3 loop reads CAWSVLRAGELFF.